Presented here are 9 T cell receptor beta chains from one specimen sequenced in a study of patients and donors after allogeneic stem cell transplantation. TCRdb recomputed calls from the RT-PCR reads with MiXCR, one row per CDR3 protein. The sample includes about 410,000 distinct CDR3 sequences, more than 15% of them seen just once. Source material: blood, either unsorted or a sorted T cell fraction (not recorded which). The receptors shown here come from a human donor who was either an allogeneic HSCT recipient or a stem cell or donor lymphocyte infusion donor (not recorded which). It is not recorded whose cells these are; they may come from a transplant donor.

This sequence joins TRBV20-1 and TRBJ1-2; 9 bases are a match to TRBD1. The CDR3 extends over 14 amino acids. The J segment lost 5 bases and the V segment lost 6 bases, leaving 10 bases of the junction unmatched. Germline values: CDR1 DFQATT, CDR2 SNEGSKA (reference sequence). This CDR3 is CSASPPGTGYGYTF. In nucleotides, the CDR3 is TGCAGTGCCTCACCGCCCGGGACAGGGTATGGCTACACCTTC.

The chain carries TRBV4-1 and TRBJ2-2; maybe TRBD2 (6 bases). V was cut by 1 base and J by 8 bases, with 14 bases left in between. This CDR3 spans 15 amino acids. In germline, CDR1 is MGHRA, CDR2 YSYEKL. CDR3 coding DNA: TGCGCCAGCAGCCAAGTTAGACTAGGCGATGGGGAGCTGTTTTTT. This encodes CASSQVRLGDGELFF.

The sample holds a few counts of this clonotype. The genes are TRBV18 and TRBJ1-2; D not certain. The CDR3 loop spans 16 amino acids. V was trimmed by 0 bases and J by 3 bases, leaving 14 bases between them. Germline V gene lookup returns CDR1 KGHSH and CDR2 LQKENI. DNA of the CDR3: TGTGCCAGCTCACCACCGGGTTTAGGGAATTACTATGGCTACACCTTC. Translating it yields CASSPPGLGNYYGYTF.

The V call is TRBV7-8, the J call TRBJ1-1; D is possibly TRBD1 (6 bases). The CDR3 has 20 amino acids. Trimming cost V 3 bases and J 0 bases, with 26 bases left between them. Germline V gene data show CDR1 as SGHVS and CDR2 as FQNEAQ. CDR3 residues: CASSFSGGRSLGGLNTEAFF. The CDR3 nucleotides read TGTGCCAGCAGCTTTTCAGGAGGACGCAGCTTGGGGGGGCTGAACACTGAAGCTTTCTTT.

The CDR3, as DNA: TGTGCCACCAGCAGAGATCGGGGGAAACTCTACGAGCAGTACTTC. Translated, it gives CATSRDRGKLYEQYF. The V gene is TRBV15, the J gene TRBJ2-7; D is perhaps TRBD2 (6 bases). Germline CDR1 is LNHNV and CDR2 is YYDKDF (reference sequence). This CDR3 has 15 residues. Trimming left V 0 bases short and J 3 bases short, with 12 bases between.

This clonotype was seen only a few times. V is TRBV20-1 and J is TRBJ1-4, with TRBD1 matching over 7 bases. The junction had 12 bases not matched to a gene; V was cut back by 3 bases and J by 8 bases. The CDR3 runs 15 residues. The V gene's germline CDR1 is DFQATT and CDR2 SNEGSKA (reference sequence). The CDR3 loop is CSASALTGRREKLFF. CDR3 sequence (DNA): TGCAGTGCTAGTGCTTTGACAGGGCGACGCGAAAAACTGTTTTTT.

V gene TRBV2 combines with J gene TRBJ1-5; a possible D gene is TRBD1 (6 bases). Germline CDR1 reads SNHLY; CDR2 reads FYNNEI. CDR3 length equals 13 residues. V lost 3 bases to trimming and J lost 7 bases, with 10 bases between them. The CDR3 reads CASSDTGRQPQHF. CDR3 DNA: TGTGCCAGCAGTGATACAGGGAGGCAGCCCCAGCATTTT. Using reference TRBV2 and TRBJ1-5 for the parts outside the CDR3, the full variable domain is EPEVTQTPSHQVTQMGQEVILRCVPISNHLYFYWYRQILGQKVEFLVSFYNNEISEKSEIFDDQFSVERPDGSNFTLKIRSTKLEDSAMYFCASSDTGRQPQHFGDGTRLSIL.

The V call is TRBV20-1, the J call TRBJ1-2; 7 positions agree with TRBD1. This CDR3 has 13 residues. Germline CDR1 reads DFQATT; CDR2 reads SNEGSKA (reference sequence). V shed 5 bases and J 3 bases; nucleotides not matched to a gene: 6. CDR3 amino acids: CSAPSDRDYGYTF. In DNA, the CDR3 is TGCAGTGCTCCCTCCGACAGGGACTATGGCTACACCTTC.

Only a few counts were recorded for this clonotype. J is TRBJ1-1 and V is TRBV5-1; no definite D call. The germline V gene has CDR1 SGHRS and CDR2 YFSETQ. V lost 4 bases and J 5 bases, leaving 18 bases between the germline ends. This CDR3 region has 15 residues. The CDR3: CASSDPARTGTEAFF. DNA of the CDR3: TGCGCCAGCAGCGACCCCGCTAGGACGGGAACTGAAGCTTTCTTT.